A selection of T cell receptor beta chains follows, all from one sample in a study of T cell repertoires in cytomegalovirus infection. One entry per CDR3 protein, called by TCRdb with MiXCR from the reads. The sample shows roughly 700,000 distinct CDR3 sequences, around 35% of them seen only once. Their antigens remain unidentified. Sequencing used cultured PBMCs, obtained from culture after CMV antigen stimulation. These receptors were taken from a human donor in good health (CMV status not recorded). Some clones in this sample may be carry-over from other donors' samples. CDR3s include the opening cysteine and the closing phenylalanine or tryptophan. A D gene is named only where the DNA matches it firmly. The size field is filled for only some rows; it gives once, few, many or a size class.

TGTGCCAGCAGCAGAGGGGATGGTAGAACAGATACGCAGTATTTT	CASSRGDGRTDTQYF	few	TRBV11-3	-	TRBJ2-3
TGTGCCAGCAGTTGGACAGGTCGCGGCGGCTACACCTTC	CASSWTGRGGYTF	-	TRBV12-3/TRBV12-4	TRBD1	TRBJ1-2
TGTGCCAGCAGCTTAGGGTTTTCGGGGGCGCACGGGGCCAACGTCCTGACTTTC	CASSLGFSGAHGANVLTF	few	TRBV7-2	-	TRBJ2-6
TGTGCCAGCAGTATTATCAGAGCTTCGAACACTGAAGCTTTCTTT	CASSIIRASNTEAFF	few	TRBV7-2	-	TRBJ1-1
TGTGCCAGCAGCTTAGCGACAGGCCGGTGGGGTCAGCCCCAGCATTTT	CASSLATGRWGQPQHF	-	TRBV7-2	-	TRBJ1-5
TGTGCCAGTAGTATAGTCCATCCCAGCGGGGGGGCAATCGGGACCCAGTACTTC	CASSIVHPSGGAIGTQYF	-	TRBV19	TRBD2	TRBJ2-5
TGTGCCAGCAGCCAACCCGGGACAGCGCGGGGGGAGCAGTACTTC	CASSQPGTARGEQYF	few	TRBV4-2	-	TRBJ2-7
TGTGCCAGCAGCGAGTCAACGGCGTGGTCCGACTTC	CASSESTAWSDF	-	TRBV7-2	-	TRBJ2-5
TGTGCCAGCAGTTCCGGGACTAGCGGGACCCCTTGGGACAATGAGCAGTTCTTC	CASSSGTSGTPWDNEQFF	few	TRBV12-3/TRBV12-4	TRBD2	TRBJ2-1
TGTGCCAGCAGCTTGTATCGTGAGCAGTACTTC	CASSLYREQYF	few	TRBV5-5	-	TRBJ2-7
TGTGCCAGCAGTTCACCCCCCCAGAGAAAAGAGACCCAGTACTTC	CASSSPPQRKETQYF	few	TRBV28	-	TRBJ2-5
TGTGCCAGCAGACCAGGGAAAGATACGCAGTATTTT	CASRPGKDTQYF	few	TRBV7-2	-	TRBJ2-3
TGCAGTGCTAGAGATAAGTGGGCAGGGCGTCCAGATACGCAGTATTTT	CSARDKWAGRPDTQYF	-	TRBV20-1	-	TRBJ2-3
TGTGCCAGCAGTTACGGACAGGTGGATGGTGAGCAGTTCTTC	CASSYGQVDGEQFF	few	TRBV6-6	TRBD1	TRBJ2-1
TGTGCCAGCAACTTCGGGGGCGCTGGCTATGGCTACACCTTC	CASNFGGAGYGYTF	many	TRBV7-2	-	TRBJ1-2
TGTGCCAGTAGGGCAGCGTTTTCATCCTCCTACGAGCAGTACTTC	CASRAAFSSSYEQYF	few	TRBV19	-	TRBJ2-7
TGCAGTGCTAAGAAGGCAGATACGCAGTATTTT	CSAKKADTQYF	once	TRBV20-1	-	TRBJ2-3
TGTGCCAGCACCACAGGGTATCAGCCCCAGCATTTT	CASTTGYQPQHF	few	TRBV6-1	-	TRBJ1-5
TGCGCCAGCAGCCAAGTGGGACTAGCGACAGATACGCAGTATTTT	CASSQVGLATDTQYF	few	TRBV4-1	TRBD2	TRBJ2-3
TGTGCCAGCAGTCCCTCCCCGCAATCAGGCTATGACTACACCTTC	CASSPSPQSGYDYTF	-	TRBV12-3/TRBV12-4	-	TRBJ1-2
TGTGCCAGCAGCTCCAGGCGGGGGGGGTATGAGCAGTTCTTC	CASSSRRGGYEQFF	many	TRBV7-2	TRBD2	TRBJ2-1
TGCAGTGCTAGACAAACCCCCGGGACAGGGAATAATTCACCCCTCCACTTT	CSARQTPGTGNNSPLHF	-	TRBV20-1	TRBD1	TRBJ1-6
TGCGCCAGCAGCTTGGCCTCTGGTGGGGGATTCTATGGCTACACCTTC	CASSLASGGGFYGYTF	-	TRBV5-1	-	TRBJ1-2
TGTGCCAGCAGCTTAGCGGTGGCGGGAAGCCCCTACGAGCAGTACTTC	CASSLAVAGSPYEQYF	-	TRBV7-8	-	TRBJ2-7
TGTGCCAGCAGTGAGAATAGTCCCGGACAAGGGGATGAGCAGTTCTTC	CASSENSPGQGDEQFF	-	TRBV6-6	-	TRBJ2-1
TGTGCCAGCAGCTTAGCACAGGGTAGCTCAATGGAGACCCAGTACTTC	CASSLAQGSSMETQYF	-	TRBV7-8	-	TRBJ2-5
TGTGCCAGCAGCTCCGACAGACACAATGAGCAGTTCTTC	CASSSDRHNEQFF	-	TRBV11-3	-	TRBJ2-1
TGTGCCAGCAGCTGGGGACGGAAAGGACCTTCTGCAACTAATGAAAAACTGTTTTTT	CASSWGRKGPSATNEKLFF	-	TRBV7-9	-	TRBJ1-4
TGTGCCAGCAGCCTAATCTGGAACACTGAAGCTTTCTTT	CASSLIWNTEAFF	-	TRBV7-6	-	TRBJ1-1
TGCGCCAGCAGACTGGCAGCCGGGACAGCTGAGATAGGTGGCTACACCTTC	CASRLAAGTAEIGGYTF	-	TRBV5-1	TRBD1	TRBJ1-2
TGTGCCAGCAGGTCTGAAGGGAGCTCCTATAATTCACCCCTCCACTTT	CASRSEGSSYNSPLHF	-	TRBV28	-	TRBJ1-6
TGTGCCAGCAGTGTGGAAAGCAATCAGCCCCAGCATTTT	CASSVESNQPQHF	few	TRBV2	-	TRBJ1-5
TGTGCCAGCAGCACCCAGACAGGGGTCGATTCACCCCTCCACTTT	CASSTQTGVDSPLHF	-	TRBV7-6	TRBD1	TRBJ1-6
TGTGCCAGCAGCTTAACCGGACCATATTCGGCCCCTCCCGGTACGCAGTATTTT	CASSLTGPYSAPPGTQYF	-	TRBV7-8	-	TRBJ2-3
TGTGCCAGCACCCGAGGAGCGGGGGCGACTGGGGCCAACGTCCTGACTTTC	CASTRGAGATGANVLTF	-	TRBV4-2	TRBD2	TRBJ2-6
TGTGCCAGCACCCTTGGGGTGTCAGGCAATCAGCCCCAGCATTTT	CASTLGVSGNQPQHF	-	TRBV28	-	TRBJ1-5
TGCAGTGCCCTCGGCGGGAGTGTTTACGAGCAGTACTTC	CSALGGSVYEQYF	few	TRBV20-1	TRBD2	TRBJ2-7
TGTGCCAGCAGTTTAGGGCCAGCGGGCTACACCGGGGAGCTGTTTTTT	CASSLGPAGYTGELFF	-	TRBV27	-	TRBJ2-2
TGTGCCAGCAGGCCCACTAGCGGGAAAGCAGATACGCAGTATTTT	CASRPTSGKADTQYF	-	TRBV12-3/TRBV12-4	TRBD2	TRBJ2-3
TGTGCCAGCAGTTATGAGACGAGACGCGGGGGAACCATTGAGACCCAGTACTTC	CASSYETRRGGTIETQYF	-	TRBV6-9	TRBD2	TRBJ2-5
TGTGCCACCAGCAGACTTTTCCCGGGACAGGGCACAGATACGCAGTATTTT	CATSRLFPGQGTDTQYF	once	TRBV15	TRBD1	TRBJ2-3
TGTGCCAGCAGCTTAGGGCAAAAGGAGACCCAGTACTTC	CASSLGQKETQYF	many	TRBV7-2	-	TRBJ2-5